This T cell receptor beta chain came from a study of blood T cell repertoires in COVID-19. Study-wide background: Both acute and convalescent COVID-19 samples were obtained from the United States, Italy and Spain. PBMCs, B-cell-depleted T cells, or T cells were the source of the cDNA or gDNA that made up the material.

The length of the CDR3 is 16 residues. Trimming at V came to 5 bases and at J to 0 bases, leaving 7 bases not matched to a gene. Germline CDR1 reads MDHEN; CDR2 reads SYDVKM. The data were produced by immunoSEQ multiplex PCR, yet TCRdb's version contains in-frame clones alone and is incomplete. The sample carries approximately 190,000 clones, 84% recorded once. The source of this sequence is a woman aged 70 to 79 with active or convalescent COVID-19. V and J are TRBV28 and TRBJ1-2, with TRBD1 identical over 9 bases. Source material: peripheral blood. CDR3 nucleotide sequence: TGTGCCAGCAGTCCTTCAGGACAGGGGACTAACTATGGCTACACCTTC. Its protein product is CASSPSGQGTNYGYTF.